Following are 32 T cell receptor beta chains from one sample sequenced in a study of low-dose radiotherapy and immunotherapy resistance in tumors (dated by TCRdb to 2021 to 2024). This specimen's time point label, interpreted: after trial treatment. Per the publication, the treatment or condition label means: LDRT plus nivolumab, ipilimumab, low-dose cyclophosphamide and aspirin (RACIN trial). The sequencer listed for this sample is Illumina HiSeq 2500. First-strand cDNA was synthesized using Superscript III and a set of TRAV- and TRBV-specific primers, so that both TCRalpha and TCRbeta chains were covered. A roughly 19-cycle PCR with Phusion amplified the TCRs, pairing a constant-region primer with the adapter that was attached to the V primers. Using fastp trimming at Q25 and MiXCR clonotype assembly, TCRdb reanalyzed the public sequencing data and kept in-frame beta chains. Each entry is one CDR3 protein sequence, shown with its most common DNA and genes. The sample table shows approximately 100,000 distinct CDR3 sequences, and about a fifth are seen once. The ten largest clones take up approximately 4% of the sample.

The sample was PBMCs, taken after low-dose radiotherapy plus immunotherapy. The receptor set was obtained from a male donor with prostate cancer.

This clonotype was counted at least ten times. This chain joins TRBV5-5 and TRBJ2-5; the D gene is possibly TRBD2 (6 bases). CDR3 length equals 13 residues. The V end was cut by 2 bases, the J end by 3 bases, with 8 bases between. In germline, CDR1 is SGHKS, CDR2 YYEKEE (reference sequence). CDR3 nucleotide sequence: TGTGCCAGCAGCTTCGGAGGGAAAGAGACCCAGTACTTC. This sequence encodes CASSFGGKETQYF.

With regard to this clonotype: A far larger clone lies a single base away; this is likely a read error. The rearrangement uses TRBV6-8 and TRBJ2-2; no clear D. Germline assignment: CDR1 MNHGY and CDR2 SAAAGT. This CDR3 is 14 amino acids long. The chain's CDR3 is CAGSFSGNTGELFF. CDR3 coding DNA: TGTGCCGGCAGTTTTTCAGGGAACACCGGGGAGCTGTTTTTT.

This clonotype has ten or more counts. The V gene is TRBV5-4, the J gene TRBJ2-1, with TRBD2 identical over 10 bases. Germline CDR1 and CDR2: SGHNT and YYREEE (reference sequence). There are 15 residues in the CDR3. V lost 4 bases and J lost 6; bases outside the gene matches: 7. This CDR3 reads CASSQTSGAFNEQFF. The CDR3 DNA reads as TGTGCCAGCAGCCAAACTAGCGGGGCTTTCAATGAGCAGTTCTTC.

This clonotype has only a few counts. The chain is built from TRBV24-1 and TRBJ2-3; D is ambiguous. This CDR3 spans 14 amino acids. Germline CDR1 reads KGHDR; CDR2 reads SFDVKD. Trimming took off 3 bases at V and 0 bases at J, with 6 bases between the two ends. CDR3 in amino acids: CATSDERSTDTQYF. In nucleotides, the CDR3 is TGTGCCACCAGTGATGAACGGAGCACAGATACGCAGTATTTT.

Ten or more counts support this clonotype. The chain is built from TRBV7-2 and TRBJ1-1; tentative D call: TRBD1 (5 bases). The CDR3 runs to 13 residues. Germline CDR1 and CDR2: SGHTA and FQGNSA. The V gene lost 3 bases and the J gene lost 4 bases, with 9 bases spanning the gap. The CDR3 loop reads CASSLMGRTEAFF. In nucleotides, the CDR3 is TGTGCCAGCAGCTTGATGGGGCGCACTGAAGCTTTCTTT.

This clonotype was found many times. The CDR3 DNA reads as TGCAGTGCTAGAGATTATCGGTCCCGAGAGACCCAGTACTTC. Amino acid sequence: CSARDYRSRETQYF. The chain links TRBV20-1 to TRBJ2-5, with D hard to call. Germline lookup yields CDR1 DFQATT and CDR2 SNEGSKA (reference sequence). V lost 0 bases and J 4 bases, leaving 12 bases between the germline ends. The CDR3 spans 14 residues.

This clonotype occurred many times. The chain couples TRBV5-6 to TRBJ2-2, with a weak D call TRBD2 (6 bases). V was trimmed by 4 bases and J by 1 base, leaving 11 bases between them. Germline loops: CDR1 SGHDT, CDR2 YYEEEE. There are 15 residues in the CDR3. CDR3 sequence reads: CASSAAGRNTGELFF. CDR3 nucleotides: TGTGCCAGCAGCGCGGCCGGGAGGAACACCGGGGAGCTGTTTTTT.

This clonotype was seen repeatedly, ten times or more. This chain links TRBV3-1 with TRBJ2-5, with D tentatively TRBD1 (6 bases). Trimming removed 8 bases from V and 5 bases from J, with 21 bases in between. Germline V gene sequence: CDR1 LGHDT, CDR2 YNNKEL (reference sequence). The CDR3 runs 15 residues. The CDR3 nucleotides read TGTGCCAGCGGTCTTGGGGGCCCGTTGAGGGAGACCCAGTACTTC. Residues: CASGLGGPLRETQYF.

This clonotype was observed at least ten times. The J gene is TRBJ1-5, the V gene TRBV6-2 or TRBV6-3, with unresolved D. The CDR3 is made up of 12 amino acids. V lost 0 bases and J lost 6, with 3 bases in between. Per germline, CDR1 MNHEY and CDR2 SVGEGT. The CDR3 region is CASSYSGQPQHF. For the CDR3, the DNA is TGTGCCAGCAGTTACTCGGGTCAGCCCCAGCATTTT.

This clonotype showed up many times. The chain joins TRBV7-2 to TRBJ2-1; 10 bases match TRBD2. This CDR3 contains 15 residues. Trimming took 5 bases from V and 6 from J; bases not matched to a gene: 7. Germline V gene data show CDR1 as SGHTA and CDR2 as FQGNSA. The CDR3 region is CASSPSGGASNEQFF. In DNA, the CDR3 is TGTGCCAGCAGCCCGAGCGGGGGGGCCAGCAATGAGCAGTTCTTC.

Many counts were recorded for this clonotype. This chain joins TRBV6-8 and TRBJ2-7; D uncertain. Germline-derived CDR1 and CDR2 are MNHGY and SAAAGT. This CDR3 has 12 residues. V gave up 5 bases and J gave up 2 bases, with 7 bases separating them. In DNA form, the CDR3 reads TGTGCCAGCAGTACCAAGACCTACGAGCAGTACTTC. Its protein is CASSTKTYEQYF.

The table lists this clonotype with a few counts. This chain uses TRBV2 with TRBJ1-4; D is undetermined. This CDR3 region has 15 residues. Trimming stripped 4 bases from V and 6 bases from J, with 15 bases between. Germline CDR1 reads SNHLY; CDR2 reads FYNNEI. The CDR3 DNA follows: TGTGCCAGCAGTGGGGAGAACCTTCCGGATGAAAAACTGTTTTTT. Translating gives CASSGENLPDEKLFF.

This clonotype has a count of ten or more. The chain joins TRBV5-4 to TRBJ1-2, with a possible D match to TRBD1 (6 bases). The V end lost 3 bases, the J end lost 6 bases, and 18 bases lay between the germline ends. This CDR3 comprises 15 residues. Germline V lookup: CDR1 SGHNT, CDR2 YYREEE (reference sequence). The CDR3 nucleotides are TGTGCCAGCAGCTCCCCTCGGGGGCCTCCGGATGGCTACACCTTC. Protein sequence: CASSSPRGPPDGYTF.

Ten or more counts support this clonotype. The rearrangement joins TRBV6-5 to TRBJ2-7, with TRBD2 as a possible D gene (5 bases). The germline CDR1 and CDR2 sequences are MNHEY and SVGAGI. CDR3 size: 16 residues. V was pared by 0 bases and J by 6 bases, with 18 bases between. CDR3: CASSYSGPPGWLEQYF. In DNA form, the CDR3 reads TGTGCCAGCAGTTACTCCGGGCCTCCGGGGTGGCTCGAGCAGTACTTC.

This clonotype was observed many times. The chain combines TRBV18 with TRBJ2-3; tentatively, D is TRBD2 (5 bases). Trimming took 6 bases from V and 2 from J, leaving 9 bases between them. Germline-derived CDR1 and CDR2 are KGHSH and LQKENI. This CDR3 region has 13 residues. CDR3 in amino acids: CASSGGLTDTQYF. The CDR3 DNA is TGTGCCAGCTCGGGCGGGCTCACAGATACGCAGTATTTT.

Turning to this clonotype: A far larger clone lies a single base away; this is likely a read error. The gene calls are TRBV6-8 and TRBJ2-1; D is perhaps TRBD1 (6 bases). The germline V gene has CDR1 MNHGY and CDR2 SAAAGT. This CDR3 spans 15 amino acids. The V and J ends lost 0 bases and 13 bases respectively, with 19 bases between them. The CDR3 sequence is CASSYSSGQKETQFF. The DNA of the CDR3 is TGTGCCAGCAGTTACTCGTCTGGACAGAAAGAGACCCAGTTCTTC.

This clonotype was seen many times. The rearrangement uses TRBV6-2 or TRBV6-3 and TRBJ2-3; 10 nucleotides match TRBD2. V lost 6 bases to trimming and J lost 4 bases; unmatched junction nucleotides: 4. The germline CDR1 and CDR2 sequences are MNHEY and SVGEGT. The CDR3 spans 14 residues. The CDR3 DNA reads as TGTGCCAGCAGGAGCGGGGGGGACCCAGATACGCAGTATTTT. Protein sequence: CASRSGGDPDTQYF.

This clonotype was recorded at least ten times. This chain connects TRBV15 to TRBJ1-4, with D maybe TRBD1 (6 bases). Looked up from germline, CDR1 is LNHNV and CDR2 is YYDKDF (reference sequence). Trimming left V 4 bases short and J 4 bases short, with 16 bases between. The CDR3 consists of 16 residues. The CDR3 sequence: CATSINLLGGNEKLFF. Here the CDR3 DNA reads TGTGCCACCAGCATCAACTTACTAGGGGGTAATGAAAAACTGTTTTTT.

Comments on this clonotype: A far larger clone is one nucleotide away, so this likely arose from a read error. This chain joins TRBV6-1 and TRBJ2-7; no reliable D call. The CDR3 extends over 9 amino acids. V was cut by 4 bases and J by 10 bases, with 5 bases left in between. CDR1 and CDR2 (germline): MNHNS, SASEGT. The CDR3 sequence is CASSVPQYF. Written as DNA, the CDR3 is TGTGCCAGCAGTGTCCCACAGTACTTC.

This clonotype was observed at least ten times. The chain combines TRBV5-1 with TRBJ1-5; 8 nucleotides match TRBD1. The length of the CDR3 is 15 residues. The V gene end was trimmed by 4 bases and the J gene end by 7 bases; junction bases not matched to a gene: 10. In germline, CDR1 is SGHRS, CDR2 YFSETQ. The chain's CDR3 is CASSRAGGLGQPQHF. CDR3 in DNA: TGCGCCAGCAGCAGGGCAGGGGGCTTGGGGCAGCCCCAGCATTTT.

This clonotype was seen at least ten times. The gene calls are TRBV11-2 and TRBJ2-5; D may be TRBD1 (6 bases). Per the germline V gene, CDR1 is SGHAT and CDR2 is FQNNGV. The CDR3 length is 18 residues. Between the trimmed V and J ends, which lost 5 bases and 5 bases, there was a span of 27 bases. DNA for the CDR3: TGTGCCAGCAGCCCAGGGGTCGGGGAACGATTAGTCAATGAGACCCAGTACTTC. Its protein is CASSPGVGERLVNETQYF.

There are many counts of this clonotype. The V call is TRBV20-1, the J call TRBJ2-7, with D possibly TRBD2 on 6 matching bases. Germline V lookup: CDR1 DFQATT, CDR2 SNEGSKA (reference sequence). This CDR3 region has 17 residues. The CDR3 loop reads CSGRTNLETDSSYEQYF. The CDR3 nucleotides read TGCAGCGGAAGGACTAACTTGGAAACTGATAGCTCCTACGAGCAGTACTTC.

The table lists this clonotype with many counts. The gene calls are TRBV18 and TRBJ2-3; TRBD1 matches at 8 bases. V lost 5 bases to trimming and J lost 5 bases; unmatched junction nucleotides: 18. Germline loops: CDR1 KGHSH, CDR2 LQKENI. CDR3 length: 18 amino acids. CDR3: CASSESIGQGFSGDTQYF. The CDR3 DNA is TGTGCCAGCTCAGAGAGCATTGGACAGGGTTTTTCTGGAGATACGCAGTATTTT.

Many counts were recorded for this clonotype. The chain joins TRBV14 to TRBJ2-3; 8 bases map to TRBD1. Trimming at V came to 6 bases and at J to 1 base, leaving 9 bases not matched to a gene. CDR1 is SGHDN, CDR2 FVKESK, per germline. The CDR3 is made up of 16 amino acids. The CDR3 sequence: CASRDTDRGGTDTQYF. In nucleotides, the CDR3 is TGTGCCAGCAGAGACACTGACAGGGGCGGCACAGATACGCAGTATTTT.

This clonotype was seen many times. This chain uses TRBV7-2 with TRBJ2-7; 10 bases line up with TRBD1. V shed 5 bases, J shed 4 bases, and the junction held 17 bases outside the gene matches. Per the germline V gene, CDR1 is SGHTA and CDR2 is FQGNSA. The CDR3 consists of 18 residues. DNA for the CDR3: TGTGCCAGCAGCCACTCGACAGGGGGCATTTGGAGGAATTACGAGCAGTACTTC. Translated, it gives CASSHSTGGIWRNYEQYF.

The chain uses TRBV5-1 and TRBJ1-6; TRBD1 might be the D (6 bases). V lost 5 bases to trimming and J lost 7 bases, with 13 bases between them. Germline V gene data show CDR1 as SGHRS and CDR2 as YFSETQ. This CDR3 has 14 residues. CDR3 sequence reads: CASSIEGGNSPLHF. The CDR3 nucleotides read TGCGCCAGCAGTATCGAAGGGGGGAATTCACCCCTCCACTTT.

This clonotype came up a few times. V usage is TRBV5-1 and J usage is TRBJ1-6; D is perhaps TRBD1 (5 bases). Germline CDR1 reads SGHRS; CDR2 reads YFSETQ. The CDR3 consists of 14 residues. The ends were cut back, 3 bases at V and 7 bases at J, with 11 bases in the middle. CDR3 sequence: CASSSGTGNSPLHF. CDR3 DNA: TGCGCCAGCAGCTCCGGGACTGGGAATTCACCCCTCCACTTT.

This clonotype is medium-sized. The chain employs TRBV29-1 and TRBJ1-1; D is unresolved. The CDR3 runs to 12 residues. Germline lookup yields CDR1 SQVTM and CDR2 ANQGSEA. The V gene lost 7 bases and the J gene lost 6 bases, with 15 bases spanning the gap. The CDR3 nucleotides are TGCAGCGCCACCCGGAGTGGCTCTGAAGCTTTCTTT. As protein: CSATRSGSEAFF. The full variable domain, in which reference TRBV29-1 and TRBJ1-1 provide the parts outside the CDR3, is SAVISQKPSRDICQRGTSLTIQCQVDSQVTMMFWYRQQPGQSLTLIATANQGSEATYESGFVIDKFPISRPNLTFSTLTVSNMSPEDSSIYLCSATRSGSEAFFGQGTRLTVV.

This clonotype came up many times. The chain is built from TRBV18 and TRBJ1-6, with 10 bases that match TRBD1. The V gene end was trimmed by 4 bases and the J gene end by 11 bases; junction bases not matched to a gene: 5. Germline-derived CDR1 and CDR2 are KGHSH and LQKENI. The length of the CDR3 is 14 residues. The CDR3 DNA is TGTGCCAGCTCACTCGGGACAGGGGAACCACCCCTCCACTTT. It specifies CASSLGTGEPPLHF.

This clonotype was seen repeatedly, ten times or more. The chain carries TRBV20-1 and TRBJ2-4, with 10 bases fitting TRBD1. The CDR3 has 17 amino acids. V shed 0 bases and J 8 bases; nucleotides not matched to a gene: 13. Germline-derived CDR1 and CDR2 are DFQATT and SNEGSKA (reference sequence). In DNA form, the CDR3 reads TGCAGTGCTAGAGACCTACGCGGGACAGGGGTCTGGGACATTCAGTACTTC. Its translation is CSARDLRGTGVWDIQYF.

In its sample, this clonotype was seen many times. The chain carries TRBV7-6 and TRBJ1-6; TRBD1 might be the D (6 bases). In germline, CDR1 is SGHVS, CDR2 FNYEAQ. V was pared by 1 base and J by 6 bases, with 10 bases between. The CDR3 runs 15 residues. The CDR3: CASSLDSGVNSPLHF. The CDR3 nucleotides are TGTGCCAGCAGCTTAGATTCAGGGGTTAATTCACCCCTCCACTTT.

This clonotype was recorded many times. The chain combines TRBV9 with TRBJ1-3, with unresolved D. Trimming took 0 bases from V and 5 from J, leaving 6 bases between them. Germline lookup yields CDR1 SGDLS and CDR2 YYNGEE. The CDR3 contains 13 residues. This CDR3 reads CASSVELRNTIYF. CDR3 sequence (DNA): TGTGCCAGCAGCGTAGAATTGAGAAACACCATATATTTT.